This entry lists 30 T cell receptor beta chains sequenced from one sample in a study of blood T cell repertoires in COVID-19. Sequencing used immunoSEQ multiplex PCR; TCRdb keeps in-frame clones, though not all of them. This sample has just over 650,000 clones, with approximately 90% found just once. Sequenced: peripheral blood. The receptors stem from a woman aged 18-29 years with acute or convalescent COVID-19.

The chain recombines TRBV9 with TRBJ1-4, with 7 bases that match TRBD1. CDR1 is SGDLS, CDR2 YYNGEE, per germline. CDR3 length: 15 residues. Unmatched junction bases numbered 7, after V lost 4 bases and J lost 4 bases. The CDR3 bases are TGTGCCAGCAGCCCCTCCGGGACAGTTAATGAAAAACTGTTTTTT. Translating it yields CASSPSGTVNEKLFF.

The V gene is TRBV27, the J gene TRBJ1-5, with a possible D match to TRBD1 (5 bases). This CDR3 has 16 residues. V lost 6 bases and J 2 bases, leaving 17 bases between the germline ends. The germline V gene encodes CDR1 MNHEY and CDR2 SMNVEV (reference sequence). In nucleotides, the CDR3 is TGTGCCAGCAGCCCCCAAGGAAGGGGCGGCAATCAGCCCCAGCATTTT. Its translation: CASSPQGRGGNQPQHF.

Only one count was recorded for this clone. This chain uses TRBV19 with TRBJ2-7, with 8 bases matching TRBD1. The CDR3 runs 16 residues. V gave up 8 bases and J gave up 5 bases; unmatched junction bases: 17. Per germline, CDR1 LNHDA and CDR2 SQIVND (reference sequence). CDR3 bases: TGTGCCAGTTCCCATCGGAGTCGGACAGGGAAGGACGAGCAGTACTTC. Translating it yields CASSHRSRTGKDEQYF.

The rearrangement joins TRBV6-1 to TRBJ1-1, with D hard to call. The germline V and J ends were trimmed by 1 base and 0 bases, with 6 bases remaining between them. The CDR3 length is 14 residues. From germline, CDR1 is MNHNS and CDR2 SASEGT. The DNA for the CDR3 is TGTGCCAGCAGTGAAGAACTGATGAACACTGAAGCTTTCTTT. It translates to CASSEELMNTEAFF.

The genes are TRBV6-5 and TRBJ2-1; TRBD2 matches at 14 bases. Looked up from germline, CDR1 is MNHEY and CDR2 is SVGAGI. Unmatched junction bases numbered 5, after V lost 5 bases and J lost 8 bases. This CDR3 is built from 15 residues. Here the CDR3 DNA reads TGTGCCAGCAGTCGGGGGACTAGCGGGGGCTATGAGCAGTTCTTC. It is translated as CASSRGTSGGYEQFF.

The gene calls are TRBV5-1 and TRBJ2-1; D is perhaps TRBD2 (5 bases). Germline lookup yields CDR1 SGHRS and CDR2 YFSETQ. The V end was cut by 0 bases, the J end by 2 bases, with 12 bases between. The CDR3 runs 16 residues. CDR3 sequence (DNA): TGCGCCAGCAGCTTGGAGGCGGGCCATGCCTACAATGAGCAGTTCTTC. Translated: CASSLEAGHAYNEQFF.

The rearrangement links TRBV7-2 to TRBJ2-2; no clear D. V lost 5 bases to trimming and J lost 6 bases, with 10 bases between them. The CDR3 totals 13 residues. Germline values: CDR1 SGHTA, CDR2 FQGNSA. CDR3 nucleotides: TGTGCCAGCAGCCTACCCCCTCCCGGGGAGCTGTTTTTT. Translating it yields CASSLPPPGELFF.

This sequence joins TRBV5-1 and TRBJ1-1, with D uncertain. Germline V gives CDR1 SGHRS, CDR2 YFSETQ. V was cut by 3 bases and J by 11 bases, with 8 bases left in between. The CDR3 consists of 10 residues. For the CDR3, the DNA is TGCGCCAGCAGCTCCCCGGGGGCTTTCTTT. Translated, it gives CASSSPGAFF.

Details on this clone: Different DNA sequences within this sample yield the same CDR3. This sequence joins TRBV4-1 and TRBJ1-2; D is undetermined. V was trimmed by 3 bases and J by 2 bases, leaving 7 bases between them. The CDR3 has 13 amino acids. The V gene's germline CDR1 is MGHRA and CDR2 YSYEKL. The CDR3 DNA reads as TGCGCCAGCAGCCAGGAGTCCAACTATGGCTACACCTTC. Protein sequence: CASSQESNYGYTF.

The CDR3 sequence: CASTVGAEYGYTF. In DNA form, the CDR3 reads TGTGCCAGCACCGTGGGGGCAGAGTATGGCTACACCTTC. The rearrangement links TRBV12-3 or TRBV12-4 to TRBJ1-2; tentatively, D is TRBD1 (6 bases). V was pared by 7 bases and J by 5 bases, with 14 bases between. This CDR3 region has 13 residues.

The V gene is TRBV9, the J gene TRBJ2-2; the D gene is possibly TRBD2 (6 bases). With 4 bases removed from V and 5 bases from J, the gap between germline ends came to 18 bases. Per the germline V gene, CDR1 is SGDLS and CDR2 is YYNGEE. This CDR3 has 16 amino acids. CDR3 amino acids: CASSQPDYWGTGELFF. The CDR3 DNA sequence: TGTGCCAGCAGCCAACCGGACTATTGGGGGACCGGGGAGCTGTTTTTT. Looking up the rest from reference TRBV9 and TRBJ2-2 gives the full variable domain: DSGVTQTPKHLITATGQRVTLRCSPRSGDLSVYWYQQSLDQGLQFLIQYYNGEERAKGNILERFSAQQFPDLHSELNLSSLELGDSALYFCASSQPDYWGTGELFFGEGSRLTVL.

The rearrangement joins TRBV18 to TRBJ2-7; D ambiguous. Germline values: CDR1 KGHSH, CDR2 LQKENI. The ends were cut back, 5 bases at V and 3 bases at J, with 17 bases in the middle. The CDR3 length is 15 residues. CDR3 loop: CASSSETSSLYEQYF. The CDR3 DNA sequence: TGTGCCAGCTCATCCGAGACAAGCTCCCTCTACGAGCAGTACTTC. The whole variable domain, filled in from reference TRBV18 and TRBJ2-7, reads NAGVMQNPRHLVRRRGQEARLRCSPMKGHSHVYWYRQLPEEGLKFMVYLQKENIIDESGMPKERFSAEFPKEGPSILRIQQVVRGDSAAYFCASSSETSSLYEQYFGPGTRLTVT.

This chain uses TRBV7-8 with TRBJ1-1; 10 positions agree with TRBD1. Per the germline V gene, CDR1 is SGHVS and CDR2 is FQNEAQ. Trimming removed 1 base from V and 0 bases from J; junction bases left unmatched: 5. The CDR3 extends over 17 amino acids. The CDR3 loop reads CASSLGRTGGMNTEAFF. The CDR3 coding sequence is TGTGCCAGCAGCTTAGGTCGGACAGGGGGAATGAACACTGAAGCTTTCTTT.

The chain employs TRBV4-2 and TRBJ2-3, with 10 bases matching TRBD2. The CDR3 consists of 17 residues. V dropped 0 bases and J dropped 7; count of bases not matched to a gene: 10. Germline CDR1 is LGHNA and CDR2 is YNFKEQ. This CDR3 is CASSQDGRAGGRNTQYF. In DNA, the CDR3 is TGTGCCAGCAGCCAAGACGGGCGAGCGGGGGGGCGGAATACGCAGTATTTT.

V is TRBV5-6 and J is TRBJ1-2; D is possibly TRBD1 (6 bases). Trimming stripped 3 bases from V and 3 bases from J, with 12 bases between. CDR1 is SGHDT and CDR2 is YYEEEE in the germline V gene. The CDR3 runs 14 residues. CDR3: CASSWNRVYYGYTF. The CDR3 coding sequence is TGTGCCAGCAGCTGGAACAGGGTTTACTATGGCTACACCTTC.

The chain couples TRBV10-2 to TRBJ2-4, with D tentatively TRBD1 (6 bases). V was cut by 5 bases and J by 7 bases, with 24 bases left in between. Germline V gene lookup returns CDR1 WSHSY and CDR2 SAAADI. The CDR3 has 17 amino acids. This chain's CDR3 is CASSLTTQGLEGNIQYF. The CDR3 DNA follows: TGCGCCAGCAGTCTTACAACCCAGGGGTTAGAGGGTAACATTCAGTACTTC.

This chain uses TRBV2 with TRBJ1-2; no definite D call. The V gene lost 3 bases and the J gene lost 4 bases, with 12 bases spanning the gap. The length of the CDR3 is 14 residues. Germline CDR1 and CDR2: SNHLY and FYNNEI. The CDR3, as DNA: TGTGCCAGCAGTGAGCCCGGGAGACTCTATGGCTACACCTTC. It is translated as CASSEPGRLYGYTF.

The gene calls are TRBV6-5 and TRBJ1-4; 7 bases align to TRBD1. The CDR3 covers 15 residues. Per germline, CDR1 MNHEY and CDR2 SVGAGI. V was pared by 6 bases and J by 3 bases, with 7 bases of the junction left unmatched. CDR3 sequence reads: CASRTGVSANEKLFF. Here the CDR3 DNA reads TGTGCCAGCAGAACAGGGGTATCTGCTAATGAAAAACTGTTTTTT.

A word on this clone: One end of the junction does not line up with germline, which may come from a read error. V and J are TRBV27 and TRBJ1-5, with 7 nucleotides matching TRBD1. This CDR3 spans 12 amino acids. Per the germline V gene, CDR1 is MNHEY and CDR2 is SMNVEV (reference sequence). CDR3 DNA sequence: TGTGCCAGCAGTACCAGCCCGGGACAGTGGTATTTT. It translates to CASSTSPGQWYF.

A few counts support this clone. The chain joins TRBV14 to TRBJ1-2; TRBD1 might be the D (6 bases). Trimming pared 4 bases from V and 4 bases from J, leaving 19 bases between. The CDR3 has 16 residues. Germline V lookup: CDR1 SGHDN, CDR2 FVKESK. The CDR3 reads CASSPVWGGRGYGYTF. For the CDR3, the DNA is TGTGCCAGCAGCCCCGTGTGGGGGGGCAGGGGCTATGGCTACACCTTC.

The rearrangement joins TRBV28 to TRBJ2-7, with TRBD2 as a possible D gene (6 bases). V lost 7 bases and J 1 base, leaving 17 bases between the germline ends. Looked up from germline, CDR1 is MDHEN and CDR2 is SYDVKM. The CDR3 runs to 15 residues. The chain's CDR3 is CASTSTGLPSYEQYF. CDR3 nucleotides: TGTGCCAGCACATCAACGGGACTGCCTTCCTACGAGCAGTACTTC.

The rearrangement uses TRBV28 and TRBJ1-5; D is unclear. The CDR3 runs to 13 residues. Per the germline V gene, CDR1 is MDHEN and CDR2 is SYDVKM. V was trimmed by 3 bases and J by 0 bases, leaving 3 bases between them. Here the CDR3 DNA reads TGTGCCAGCAGTTTTCGTAGCAATCAGCCCCAGCATTTT. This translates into CASSFRSNQPQHF.

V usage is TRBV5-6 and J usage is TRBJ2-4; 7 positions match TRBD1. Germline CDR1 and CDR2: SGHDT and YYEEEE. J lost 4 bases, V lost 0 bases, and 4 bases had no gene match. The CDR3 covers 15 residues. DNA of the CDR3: TGTGCCAGCAGCTTGGAGACAGGGTCTAAAAACATTCAGTACTTC. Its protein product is CASSLETGSKNIQYF.

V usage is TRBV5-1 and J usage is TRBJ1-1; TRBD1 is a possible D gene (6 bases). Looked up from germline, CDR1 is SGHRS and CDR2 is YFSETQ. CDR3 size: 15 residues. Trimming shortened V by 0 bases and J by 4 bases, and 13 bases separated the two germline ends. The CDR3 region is CASSLEGEEGTEAFF. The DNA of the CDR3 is TGCGCCAGCAGCTTGGAGGGGGAAGAGGGCACTGAAGCTTTCTTT.

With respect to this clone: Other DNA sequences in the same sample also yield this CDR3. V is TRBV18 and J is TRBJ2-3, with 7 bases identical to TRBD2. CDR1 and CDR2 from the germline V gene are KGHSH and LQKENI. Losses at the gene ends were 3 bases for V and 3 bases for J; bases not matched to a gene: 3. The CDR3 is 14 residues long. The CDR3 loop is CASSPTGGTDTQYF. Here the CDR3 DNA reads TGTGCCAGCTCACCCACCGGGGGGACAGATACGCAGTATTTT.

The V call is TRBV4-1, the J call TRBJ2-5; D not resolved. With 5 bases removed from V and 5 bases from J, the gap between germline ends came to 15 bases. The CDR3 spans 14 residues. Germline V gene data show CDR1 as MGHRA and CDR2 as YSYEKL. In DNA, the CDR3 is TGCGCCAGCAGCAAGAGCACCTTATGGGAGACCCAGTACTTC. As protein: CASSKSTLWETQYF.

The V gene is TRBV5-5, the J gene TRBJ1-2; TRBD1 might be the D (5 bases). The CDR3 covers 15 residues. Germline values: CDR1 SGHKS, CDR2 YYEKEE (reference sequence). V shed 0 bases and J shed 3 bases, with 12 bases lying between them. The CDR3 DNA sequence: TGTGCCAGCAGCTTGGAAGTTATAGGGGACTATGGCTACACCTTC. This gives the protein CASSLEVIGDYGYTF.

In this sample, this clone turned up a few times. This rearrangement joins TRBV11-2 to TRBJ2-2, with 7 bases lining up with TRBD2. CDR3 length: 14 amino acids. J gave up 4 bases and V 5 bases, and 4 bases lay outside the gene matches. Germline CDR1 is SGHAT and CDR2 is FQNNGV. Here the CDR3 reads CASSTRGSTGELFF. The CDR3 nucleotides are TGTGCCAGCAGCACCCGCGGGAGCACCGGGGAGCTGTTTTTT.

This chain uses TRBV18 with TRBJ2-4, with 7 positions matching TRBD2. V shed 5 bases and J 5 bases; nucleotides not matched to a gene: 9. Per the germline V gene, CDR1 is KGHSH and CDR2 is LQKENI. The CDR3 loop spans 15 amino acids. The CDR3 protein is CASSRAREGENIQYF. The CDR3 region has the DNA TGTGCCAGCTCAAGAGCAAGGGAGGGCGAAAACATTCAGTACTTC.

The chain's CDR3 is CASTSATGGTEAFF. CDR3 nucleotides: TGTGCCAGCACTTCCGCGACAGGGGGAACTGAAGCTTTCTTT. The chain couples TRBV6-5 to TRBJ1-1; TRBD1 matches 9 bases. After removal of 7 bases from V and 5 bases from J, the junction contained 8 bases not matched to a gene. Germline values: CDR1 MNHEY, CDR2 SVGAGI. The CDR3 runs 14 residues.